The next 3 T cell receptor beta chains were all read from a single sample in a study of T-cell memory formation after mild COVID-19. TCRdb analysed the 5' RACE reads with MiXCR anew, one entry per CDR3 protein. The repertoire has about 350,000 distinct CDR3 sequences, roughly 13% of them found once; the top ten carry approximately 21%. The sequenced sample consisted of PBMCs or a T cell subset sorted from them (not recorded which). The receptors stem from a young man who had mild COVID-19 (a few samples of this study predate the infection). Cell type and time point are not known.

This clonotype was recorded a few times. This sequence joins TRBV5-1 and TRBJ1-2; 11 nucleotides agree with TRBD1. The CDR3 sequence is 15 residues long. Per germline, CDR1 SGHRS and CDR2 YFSETQ. V dropped 4 bases and J dropped 8; count of bases not matched to a gene: 10. CDR3 DNA sequence: TGCGCCAGCAGCGTAGGACAGGGGGCGCGAGAAGGCTACACCTTC. Residues: CASSVGQGAREGYTF.

This chain links TRBV19 with TRBJ2-1, with TRBD2 identical over 9 bases. With V trimmed by 7 bases and J by 4 bases, 8 bases remained unmatched. This CDR3 has 15 amino acids. The germline V gene has CDR1 LNHDA and CDR2 SQIVND (reference sequence). The CDR3 is CASTPDLAGYNEQFF. The CDR3 DNA follows: TGTGCCAGTACCCCGGATCTAGCGGGGTACAATGAGCAGTTCTTC.

V usage is TRBV13 and J usage is TRBJ1-1; D gene unclear. CDR3 length: 12 residues. V lost 7 bases and J 8 bases, leaving 14 bases between the germline ends. Germline assignment: CDR1 PRHDT and CDR2 FYEKMQ (reference sequence). The CDR3 DNA follows: TGTGCCAGCACCCGGAACGGCCCAGAAGCTTTCTTT. Protein sequence: CASTRNGPEAFF.